The 10 T cell receptor beta chains reported below all come from one sample, sequenced in a study of T cells in Graves' hyperthyroidism and ophthalmopathy. RNA transcripts yielded amplified TCR beta CDR3 regions. In the first-round RT-PCR of the TCR CDR3, the HTBI primer set was used. From the multiplex PCR reads, TCRdb called clonotypes with MiXCR, one entry per CDR3 protein. The sample has some 570,000 distinct CDR3 sequences, approximately 14% seen once. The sequencing input was blood. The receptors were gathered from a woman younger than 30 with Graves' ophthalmopathy.

The rearrangement uses TRBV2 and TRBJ2-3, with TRBD1 matching 8 bases. J lost 0 bases, V lost 4 bases, and 3 bases had no gene match. This CDR3 contains 15 residues. In germline, CDR1 is SNHLY, CDR2 FYNNEI. The CDR3 DNA is TGTGCCAGCAGTGGACGACAGGGGAGCACAGATACGCAGTATTTT. This encodes CASSGRQGSTDTQYF.

Many counts were recorded for this clonotype. The chain employs TRBV12-3 or TRBV12-4 and TRBJ2-1; 7 nucleotides agree with TRBD1. Germline trimming cut 3 bases from V and 4 bases from J; bases unmatched to any gene: 12. The CDR3 extends over 17 amino acids. CDR3 amino acids: CASSLGRGWKFYNEQFF. In DNA form, the CDR3 reads TGTGCCAGCAGTTTGGGCAGGGGGTGGAAATTTTACAATGAGCAGTTCTTC.

The chain combines TRBV5-4 with TRBJ1-1, with D possibly matching TRBD1 (6 bases). Between the trimmed V and J ends, which lost 4 bases and 3 bases, there was a span of 13 bases. Germline V gene data show CDR1 as SGHNT and CDR2 as YYREEE (reference sequence). The CDR3 totals 14 residues. Here the CDR3 DNA reads TGTGCCAGCAGCAGAGGACAGAAATACACTGAAGCTTTCTTT. Residues: CASSRGQKYTEAFF.

CDR3 nucleotides: TGTGCCAGCAGCTCCCTAAGCTCCTACAATGAGCAGTTCTTC. Translating it yields CASSSLSSYNEQFF. This chain connects TRBV5-6 to TRBJ2-1; D not resolved. In germline, CDR1 is SGHDT, CDR2 YYEEEE. V lost 3 bases, J lost 0 bases, and 7 bases lay in between. This CDR3 has 14 residues.

This clonotype appeared many times. V usage is TRBV5-5 and J usage is TRBJ2-7; 7 bases are a match to TRBD1. The CDR3 has 16 residues. Trimming at V came to 5 bases and at J to 2 bases, leaving 13 bases not matched to a gene. Germline-derived CDR1 and CDR2 are SGHKS and YYEKEE (reference sequence). CDR3 nucleotide sequence: TGTGCCAGCAGGCGAGGCCCCACAGGGGAAGCCTACGAGCAGTACTTC. This sequence encodes CASRRGPTGEAYEQYF.

This clonotype was recorded many times. The J gene is TRBJ1-4, the V gene TRBV4-1; 10 nucleotides line up with TRBD1. This CDR3 is built from 16 residues. CDR1 MGHRA and CDR2 YSYEKL come from the germline V gene. V trimming: 3 bases; J trimming: 6 bases; junction bases outside the gene matches: 7. CDR3 sequence: CASSHVTGTGDEKLFF. The CDR3 nucleotides read TGCGCCAGCAGCCACGTAACCGGGACAGGGGATGAAAAACTGTTTTTT.

This clonotype was seen a handful of times. V is TRBV4-3 and J is TRBJ1-6, with 7 bases identical to TRBD1. The V segment lost 3 bases and the J segment 6 bases; nucleotides outside the gene matches: 8. Germline V gene lookup returns CDR1 LGHNA and CDR2 YSLEER. This CDR3 is built from 16 residues. CDR3 region: CASSQGLRGLNSPLHF. The CDR3 nucleotides are TGCGCCAGCAGCCAGGGTCTGAGGGGGCTTAATTCACCCCTCCACTTT.

This chain links TRBV6-2 or TRBV6-3 with TRBJ1-1; tentatively, D is TRBD1 (6 bases). The germline V gene encodes CDR1 MNHEY and CDR2 SVGEGT. V was clipped by 6 bases and J by 6 bases, with 20 bases between them. The CDR3 extends over 15 amino acids. The DNA for the CDR3 is TGTGCCAGCAGCCGACTTACCAGGGGTAACCCTGAAGCTTTCTTT. This sequence encodes CASSRLTRGNPEAFF.

This clonotype was seen a few times. The gene calls are TRBV2 and TRBJ2-3; D ambiguous. CDR1 and CDR2 from the germline V gene are SNHLY and FYNNEI. V lost 1 base to trimming and J lost 0 bases, with 11 bases between them. This CDR3 region has 16 residues. CDR3 loop: CASSEGASPSTDTQYF. The CDR3 coding sequence is TGTGCCAGCAGTGAAGGGGCTAGTCCTAGCACAGATACGCAGTATTTT.

The gene calls are TRBV4-1 and TRBJ2-6; a possible D gene is TRBD2 (6 bases). V dropped 0 bases and J dropped 5 bases, with 20 bases sitting between them. Germline CDR1 is MGHRA and CDR2 is YSYEKL. This CDR3 has 19 residues. For the CDR3, the DNA is TGCGCCAGCAGCCAAGAAGGAGGGGACGGTAGCTGGAGGGCCAACGTCCTGACTTTC. Its translation is CASSQEGGDGSWRANVLTF.